This is a list of T cell receptor beta chains from one sample in a study of T cells after yellow fever vaccination. TCRdb called the 5' RACE reads again in MiXCR, with one record for every CDR3 protein. In the table there are 450,000 to 600,000 distinct CDR3 sequences, roughly 12% of which are singletons. The sample consisted of PBMCs, taken on the day of the yellow fever booster vaccination. These receptors came from a man aged 30-40 years who received the YFV17D yellow fever vaccine. Both conserved end residues are part of each CDR3. The D gene is left open where the match is weak. Expanded clones are given a class, and other clones once, few, many or no size at all.

size | D | J | V | CDR3 | DNA
few | . | TRBJ2-7 | TRBV20-1 | CSAPPPSAVYEQYF | TGCAGTGCTCCTCCACCTAGCGCCGTATACGAGCAGTACTTC
few | . | TRBJ2-1 | TRBV4-1 | CASSQESSYNEQFF | TGCGCCAGCAGCCAAGAAAGCTCCTACAATGAGCAGTTCTTC
few | TRBD2 | TRBJ2-1 | TRBV4-3 | CASSQGLVSYNEQFF | TGCGCCAGCAGCCAGGGACTAGTGTCCTACAATGAGCAGTTCTTC
few | TRBD1 | TRBJ1-6 | TRBV19 | CASSTGQGGSYNSPLHF | TGTGCCAGTAGTACCGGACAGGGGGGCTCCTATAATTCACCCCTCCACTTT
few | . | TRBJ2-5 | TRBV14 | CASSHRTLQETQYF | TGTGCCAGCAGCCATAGGACCCTTCAAGAGACCCAGTACTTC
. | . | TRBJ2-7 | TRBV6-1 | CASSVRDGADYEQYF | TGTGCCAGCAGTGTGAGGGATGGAGCGGACTACGAGCAGTACTTC
. | . | TRBJ1-5 | TRBV20-1 | CSAGQPVGGGQPQHF | TGCAGTGCGGGACAACCGGTCGGGGGAGGACAGCCCCAGCATTTT
few | . | TRBJ2-1 | TRBV7-2 | CASSSQVSGEQFF | TGTGCCAGCAGCTCCCAGGTAAGCGGGGAGCAGTTCTTC
. | . | TRBJ2-6 | TRBV6-4 | CASRPGSGANVLTF | TGTGCCAGCAGGCCAGGGTCTGGGGCCAACGTCCTGACTTTC
. | . | TRBJ1-6 | TRBV12-3/TRBV12-4 | CASSSETGRSLALHF | TGTGCCAGCAGTTCCGAGACAGGACGGTCGTTAGCCCTCCACTTT
few | . | TRBJ2-1 | TRBV11-1 | CASSFGTRAYNEQFF | TGTGCCAGCAGCTTCGGGACCCGGGCCTACAATGAGCAGTTCTTC
. | . | TRBJ2-3 | TRBV20-1 | CSQTTSDTQYF | TGCAGCCAGACGACTTCAGATACGCAGTATTTT
. | . | TRBJ2-1 | TRBV4-3 | CASSQAPPGANEQFF | TGCGCCAGCAGCCAAGCCCCCCCGGGAGCCAATGAGCAGTTCTTC
. | . | TRBJ1-1 | TRBV20-1 | CSARDRRASNTEAFF | TGCAGTGCTAGAGATCGCAGGGCCTCTAACACTGAAGCTTTCTTT
. | TRBD2 | TRBJ2-1 | TRBV7-3 | CASSSAGGQQFF | TGTGCCAGCAGCTCAGCGGGAGGGCAACAGTTCTTC
. | . | TRBJ2-2 | TRBV11-1 | CASSHPTGELFF | TGTGCCAGCAGCCACCCGACTGGGGAGCTGTTTTTT
few | TRBD2 | TRBJ2-7 | TRBV7-4 | CASSLPGTSRTYEQYF | TGTGCCAGCAGCTTACCAGGGACTAGCAGGACCTACGAGCAGTACTTC
many | . | TRBJ2-5 | TRBV7-6 | CASSRYQETQYF | TGTGCCAGCAGCCGGTACCAAGAGACCCAGTACTTC
few | TRBD1 | TRBJ1-1 | TRBV29-1 | CSVKRSQGTHTEAFF | TGCAGCGTTAAAAGATCACAGGGGACCCACACTGAAGCTTTCTTT
. | TRBD2 | TRBJ2-1 | TRBV6-5 | CASSYLGGSPSNAYNEQFF | TGTGCCAGCAGTTACCTCGGGGGGTCCCCAAGTAATGCCTACAATGAGCAGTTCTTC
. | . | TRBJ2-7 | TRBV28 | CASSSPLLLVSQLHEQYF | TGTGCCAGCAGTTCCCCGCTCCTACTAGTCTCCCAGCTGCACGAGCAGTACTTC
many | TRBD2 | TRBJ2-1 | TRBV6-2/TRBV6-3 | CASSYRASGAVHNEQFF | TGTGCCAGCAGTTACAGGGCTAGCGGGGCCGTTCACAATGAGCAGTTCTTC
. | TRBD2 | TRBJ2-7 | TRBV12-3/TRBV12-4 | CASSRTLPGLAKSEQYF | TGTGCCAGCAGCCGAACCTTACCGGGACTAGCCAAATCCGAGCAGTACTTC
few | . | TRBJ1-1 | TRBV5-1 | CASSIQGLTEAFF | TGCGCCAGCAGCATACAGGGTTTGACTGAAGCTTTCTTT
. | . | TRBJ2-1 | TRBV5-1 | CASSLAGSSFLNNEQFF | TGCGCCAGCAGCTTGGCGGGTAGTAGTTTCCTAAACAATGAGCAGTTCTTC
few | TRBD2 | TRBJ2-3 | TRBV7-9 | CASSFSGSSDTQYF | TGTGCCAGCAGCTTTAGCGGGTCCTCAGATACGCAGTATTTT
. | . | TRBJ2-3 | TRBV20-1 | CSAAGEGAADTQYF | TGCAGTGCGGCCGGGGAGGGGGCAGCAGATACGCAGTATTTT
. | TRBD1 | TRBJ1-1 | TRBV19 | CASSTRQGRGTEAFF | TGTGCCAGTAGTACGCGACAGGGGCGAGGGACTGAAGCTTTCTTT
few | . | TRBJ1-1 | TRBV7-2 | CASSLATANPEAFF | TGTGCCAGCAGCTTAGCCACAGCGAACCCTGAAGCTTTCTTT
few | TRBD2 | TRBJ2-7 | TRBV15 | CATSRDPGGGYEQYF | TGTGCCACCAGCAGAGATCCTGGGGGGGGCTACGAGCAGTACTTC
. | TRBD2 | TRBJ2-1 | TRBV18 | CASSPRIAGGPVNEQFF | TGTGCCAGCTCACCGAGAATAGCGGGAGGGCCGGTCAATGAGCAGTTCTTC
. | TRBD1 | TRBJ2-1 | TRBV6-1 | CASSPRTGENLGEQFF | TGTGCCAGCAGCCCTAGGACAGGGGAAAACTTGGGTGAGCAGTTCTTC
. | . | TRBJ2-6 | TRBV3-1 | CASSQDPIWGAGVSGANVLTF | TGTGCCAGCAGCCAAGACCCAATCTGGGGGGCGGGTGTATCTGGGGCCAACGTCCTGACTTTC
few | . | TRBJ2-3 | TRBV24-1 | CATSDSAAGSFDTQYF | TGTGCCACCAGTGATTCGGCGGCAGGATCTTTTGATACGCAGTATTTT
few | . | TRBJ1-3 | TRBV12-3/TRBV12-4 | CASSLGRGTYGNTIYF | TGTGCCAGCAGTTTAGGAAGAGGGACGTACGGAAACACCATATATTTT
many | TRBD2 | TRBJ2-7 | TRBV5-1 | CASSLVATSGSYEQYF | TGCGCCAGCAGCTTGGTCGCGACTAGCGGGAGCTACGAGCAGTACTTC
. | . | TRBJ2-5 | TRBV29-1 | CSVEEWGTLQETQYF | TGCAGCGTTGAAGAGTGGGGGACACTTCAAGAGACCCAGTACTTC
. | . | TRBJ1-1 | TRBV6-5 | CASIKGETEAFF | TGTGCCAGCATTAAGGGAGAAACTGAAGCTTTCTTT
few | TRBD1 | TRBJ2-2 | TRBV3-1 | CASSPNPWPGTGALMGNTGELFF | TGTGCCAGCAGCCCCAACCCTTGGCCGGGGACAGGCGCCCTGATGGGGAACACCGGGGAGCTGTTTTTT
. | TRBD1 | TRBJ2-7 | TRBV20-1 | CSAREWDRGTYEQYF | TGCAGTGCTAGAGAATGGGACAGGGGTACGTACGAGCAGTACTTC
few | TRBD2 | TRBJ2-7 | TRBV5-1 | CASSPGLAAAEQYF | TGCGCCAGCAGCCCGGGACTAGCGGCCGCCGAGCAGTACTTC
many | . | TRBJ1-4 | TRBV28 | CASREGGEKLFF | TGTGCCAGCAGAGAAGGGGGAGAAAAACTGTTTTTT
. | . | TRBJ2-1 | TRBV30 | CAWSVGRGPYNEQFF | TGTGCCTGGAGTGTAGGACGGGGCCCTTACAATGAGCAGTTCTTC
. | TRBD2 | TRBJ2-1 | TRBV5-1 | CASSLMSGRAHEQFF | TGCGCCAGCAGCTTGATGAGCGGGAGGGCCCATGAGCAGTTCTTC
many | . | TRBJ2-7 | TRBV6-2/TRBV6-3 | CASSYSGEQYF | TGTGCCAGCAGCTACTCGGGCGAGCAGTACTTC
. | . | TRBJ2-3 | TRBV27 | CASSTQTRTATQYF | TGTGCCAGCAGTACCCAGACTAGAACGGCTACGCAGTATTTT
. | TRBD2 | TRBJ2-3 | TRBV7-7 | CASSSLAGGVSDTQYF | TGTGCCAGCAGCTCATTAGCGGGAGGGGTATCAGATACGCAGTATTTT
. | . | TRBJ2-2 | TRBV18 | CASSPQKNTGELFF | TGTGCCAGCTCACCACAGAAAAACACCGGGGAGCTGTTTTTT
many | TRBD1 | TRBJ2-7 | TRBV6-5 | CASSYGTGGYEQYF | TGTGCCAGCAGTTACGGGACAGGGGGCTACGAGCAGTACTTC
. | . | TRBJ2-6 | TRBV3-1 | CASSIRDSGANVLTF | TGTGCCAGCAGCATCAGAGACTCTGGGGCCAACGTCCTGACTTTC
many | . | TRBJ1-1 | TRBV5-6 | CASSLSPNTEAFF | TGTGCCAGCAGCTTGTCACCGAACACTGAAGCTTTCTTT
. | . | TRBJ2-7 | TRBV4-2 | CASSRLAESYEQYF | TGTGCCAGCAGCCGCTTAGCGGAGTCCTACGAGCAGTACTTC
few | . | TRBJ2-4 | TRBV18 | CASSPAGADIQYF | TGTGCCAGCTCACCTGCAGGGGCAGACATTCAGTACTTC
few | . | TRBJ1-5 | TRBV12-3/TRBV12-4 | CASSFEGDQPQHF | TGTGCCAGCAGTTTTGAAGGCGATCAGCCCCAGCATTTT
many | . | TRBJ1-1 | TRBV7-9 | CASSLGLIEAFF | TGTGCCAGCAGCTTAGGATTAATTGAAGCTTTCTTT
. | TRBD1 | TRBJ2-7 | TRBV19 | CASTPSGGQGAIEQYF | TGTGCCAGTACCCCCAGCGGCGGACAGGGGGCAATCGAGCAGTACTTC
. | . | TRBJ2-6 | TRBV5-5 | CASSLRTASSGANVLTF | TGTGCCAGCAGCTTACGGACAGCCAGCTCTGGGGCCAACGTCCTGACTTTC
. | . | TRBJ2-3 | TRBV6-6 | CASSYSVDTQYF | TGTGCCAGCAGTTACTCCGTGGATACGCAGTATTTT
few | . | TRBJ1-3 | TRBV25-1 | CASTSYSGNTIYF | TGTGCCAGCACCTCATATTCTGGAAACACCATATATTTT